The T cell receptor beta chain described here comes from a study of cytomegalovirus exposure and HLA in healthy donors (dated 2017 in TCRdb). Regarding the study in general: In an earlier analysis of several hundred of the donors, 276 Gb of sequence data and 90 million to 120 million unique TCR beta sequences from about 190 million T cells were reported. Roughly 300 gigabases of sequencing data and around 80 million unique TCR sequences made up an early release that covered fewer than 650 HLA-typed donors. Of the 350 to 450 genotyped donors, roughly 76% were placed in the genetic ancestry cluster associated with self-reported Caucasian donors. The study aimed to test whether cataloging public T cell receptors could reveal signatures of past pathogen exposure. The T cell repertoires of some 700 subjects were profiled by immunosequencing and related to cytomegalovirus serostatus. Besides the first cohort of more than 650 subjects, a separate validation cohort made up of 95 to 150 different subjects was used. High-throughput TCR immunosequencing, statistical association of individual TCRs with disease status, and machine learning were combined to predict cytomegalovirus infection status. In a later analysis, previously published TCR beta repertoires from 550 to 750 donors were re-analyzed and high-resolution HLA genotyping was added so that TCR occurrence patterns could be studied. The later analysis used no new phenotypic data to find candidate immune exposures, relying instead on TCR beta sequences and their occurrence across donors. To decide whether each TCR beta V gene segment behaved as functional or pseudogenic, an earlier analysis of 587 of the donors relied on high-throughput TCR beta sequencing. Alongside the repertoire data, information on donor age, sex, ethnicity and CMV serostatus was compiled. A later genetic analysis took genome-wide SNP genotypes for 398 of the 666 donors and used that subset as a discovery cohort. All discovery cohort repertoires had been generated on a single sequencing platform. HLA typing covered class I and class II loci at four-digit resolution. The number of typed donors differed by locus: about 620-640 for A, B, C, DRB1 and DQB1; 500 to 550 for DQA1; some 610 for DPA1; and around 450 for DPB1. Because of strong linkage in the cohort, roughly five DR-DQ haplotypes were treated as single units for association and clustering. Among 300 to 500 genotyped donors of the cohort, an average of roughly 230,000 unique TCR beta nucleotide sequences was sequenced per donor, of which about 19% were non-productive. General conclusions and limits of the study: Because HLA typing was unavailable for some donors at each locus, only the typed subset was used in association tests. A later genetic analysis reported fewer N-insertions in productive TCRs among donors in an Asian-associated ancestry cluster than the roughly 720-donor mean. A group of highly shared sequence variants was considered likely to be a technical artifact of the sequencing pipeline. While some public TCRs were present in many individuals, most TCR sequences turned up only very rarely across donors. This cohort had only TCR beta chains sequenced, and the lack of alpha or paired-chain data limited which features could be detected. Because the 87-base-pair reads could not distinguish some IMGT-functional V segments, including TRBV6-2 and TRBV6-3, those segments were excluded. A further reported finding was that TCR beta sequences accurately predicted the HLA-A and HLA-B alleles for most subjects in the first cohort. The study gave a list of about 170 TCR beta chains associated with cytomegalovirus. In vitro tests confirmed that a few of the cytomegalovirus-associated TCR beta chains recognize cytomegalovirus antigens. Linkage disequilibrium might explain the correlated functional status among segregating V segments, but an unknown experimental factor could not be ruled out. The only immune exposure information available for the cohort was CMV serostatus. The presence/absence analyses assumed that sequencing depth was roughly uniform across donors, and that assumption may not be true. A later analysis found that HLA-associated TCR beta chains were more clonally expanded and had lower generation probabilities than equally common non-associated chains. When HLA alleles, especially DR and DQ, strongly co-occurred, attributing TCR associations to individual alleles was difficult. A later analysis found that most CMV-associated TCR beta chains appeared HLA-restricted, with HLA associations seemingly driven largely by CMV exposure. Specific HLA alleles were associated with 16,951 TCR beta sequences at a false discovery rate of 0.05 in a later analysis. Because counts were too low, roughly 16 rarely observed V segments, including chromosome 9 orphons, were left out of the earlier analysis of a few hundred of the donors. According to a later analysis, parvovirus B19, influenza, CMV and Epstein-Barr virus appeared linked to several top co-occurrence clusters. The classifier was reported to diagnose cytomegalovirus status with high specificity and sensitivity in both the original cohort and the validation cohort. An association between a missense DCLRE1C variant and V-gene and J-gene trimming of TCR beta chains was found in a later genetic analysis and replicated in an independent cohort. The authors suggested that the approach could potentially be extended to other disease states and immunological phenotypes. In an earlier analysis of more than 450 of the donors, most TCR beta V segments were observed in productive rearrangements about 87% or about 30% of the time, broadly matching IMGT annotations. According to a later analysis, TCR association rates differed among HLA loci, with DRB1 alleles showing the most associated TCRs and HLA-C alleles showing the fewest.

In total, around 600 healthy bone marrow donors made up the cohort. At the time of sampling, all cohort members were nominally healthy, though unrecorded immune exposures were likely present. The donor was CMV seronegative and belonged to the group of over 350 seronegative cohort members. Every donor gave a peripheral blood sample, and the peripheral blood mononuclear cells from that sample were used for TCR beta sequencing. The Qiagen DNeasy Blood Extraction Kit was used to extract genomic DNA from the blood cell samples. Receptor libraries were prepared by the immunoSEQ multiplex PCR assay. A mixture of 60 forward primers for TCR Vbeta segments and 13 reverse primers for TCR Jbeta segments was used in the multiplex PCR. The CDR3 region of rearranged TCR beta genes was amplified from genomic DNA by a multiplex PCR assay. On the Illumina HiSeq System, the amplified TCR beta libraries were sequenced as 87-base-pair reads. From the authors' description of their analysis: Across the 670 or so repertoires, a later analysis counted 60 million to 90 million unique TCR beta chains, 9.5 million to 12 million of which were shared by at least two donors. Raw reads were error-corrected and collapsed into unique sequences with a nearest-neighbor algorithm that merged closely related sequences to remove PCR and sequencing errors. Alignment of CDR3 sequences to IMGT reference sequences was used to assign V, D and J gene segments. For a sequence to be retained, a match of at least six nucleotides was required to both a V gene segment and a J gene segment. A rearrangement was called productive if the CDR3 had no stop codons and remained in frame with V and J, and every other rearrangement was called non-productive. Following IMGT convention, CDR3 was defined as the stretch from the second conserved V-encoded cysteine up to the conserved J-encoded phenylalanine. In an earlier analysis of approximately 500 of the donors, sequences lacking an unambiguous match to a single V gene segment were excluded. An earlier analysis of 500 to 600 of the donors classified V segments as functional when productive rearrangements were above 56.7% and as segregating when the standard deviation between donors was above 5%. A statistical classification framework was built for diagnosing cytomegalovirus status from the catalog of TCR beta chain sequences. In a later analysis, V and J genes were assigned by comparing TCR nucleotide sequences against IMGT/GENE-DB human TR gene sequences. A later analysis assigned CDR3 sequences and most-parsimonious VDJ recombination scenarios with the TCRdist pipeline. In a later analysis, each TCR beta chain was defined by its CDR3 amino acid sequence together with its V-gene family, and reads lacking a unique V-gene family were excluded. In a later analysis, approximately 590 highly shared, low-generation-probability nucleotide sequences were removed to address suspected cross-contamination and a sequencing artifact. In a later analysis, a clonal expansion index was calculated for each public chain from normalized within-repertoire ranks of inferred template counts. Generation probabilities in a later analysis came from a VDJ recombination model fitted to out-of-frame rearrangements, and those results were checked against IGoR. In a later analysis, TCR-TCR, TCR-HLA and TCR-CMV co-occurrence was scored with hypergeometric tests, and a repertoire-size bias correction was applied to TCR pairs. A later analysis estimated false discovery rates by permuting HLA or CMV assignments 20 times. In a later analysis, co-occurring TCRs were grouped using DBSCAN, with TCRdist sequence similarity added in when clustering inside HLA-allele-positive subsets. For co-occurrence clustering, repertoires with fewer than 30,000 or more than 120,000 public chains were excluded, along with roughly 5 repertoires with anomalous nucleotide sharing. Held by TCRdb, this immuneACCESS table contains in-frame sequences only and omits some clones. Under half of the omission traces to an unresolved V gene where checked; the cause of the rest is unknown. For V, J and clone size, that table is used; D and trimming come from the DNA. The sample table holds around 150,000 clones, of which around 65% were seen once. Around 1.9% of the sample belongs to the ten largest clones.

CDR1 and CDR2 are drawn from the germline V gene: ENHRY, SYGVKD. V is cut back by 6 bases and J by 6 bases, with 6 bases in the junction unmatched. Spanning cysteine to phenylalanine, the CDR3 consists of 15 amino acids. Here the CDR3 DNA is all that survives: 45 bases in frame from base 1. About this clone: The clone's antigen remains unknown. Qualities for individual bases were not recorded, and no much larger clone is one base off.

The sequenced sample consisted of PBMCs. The receptor was isolated from a male donor in good health and CMV-seronegative. This chain joins TRBV10-3 to TRBJ1-4; TRBD1 matches 11 bases in the middle. CDR3 protein: CAIRGTGGHDEKLFF. The base sequence is TGTGCCATCAGGGGGACAGGGGGGCATGATGAAAAACTGTTTTTT.